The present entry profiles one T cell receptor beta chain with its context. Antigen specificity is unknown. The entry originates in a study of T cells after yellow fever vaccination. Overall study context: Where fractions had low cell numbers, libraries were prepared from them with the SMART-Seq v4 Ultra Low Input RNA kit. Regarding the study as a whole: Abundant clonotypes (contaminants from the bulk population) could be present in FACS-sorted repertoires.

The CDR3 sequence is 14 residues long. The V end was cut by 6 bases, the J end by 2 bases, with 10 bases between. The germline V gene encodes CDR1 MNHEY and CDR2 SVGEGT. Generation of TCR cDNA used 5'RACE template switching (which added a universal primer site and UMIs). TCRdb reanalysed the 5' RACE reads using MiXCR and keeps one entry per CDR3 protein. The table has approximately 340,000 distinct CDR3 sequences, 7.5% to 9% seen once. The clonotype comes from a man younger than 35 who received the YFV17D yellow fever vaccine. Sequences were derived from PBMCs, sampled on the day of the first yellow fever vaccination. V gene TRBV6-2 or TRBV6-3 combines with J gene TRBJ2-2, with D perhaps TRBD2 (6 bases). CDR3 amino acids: CASRGDSNTGELFF. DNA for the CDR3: TGTGCCAGCAGGGGGGACTCAAACACCGGGGAGCTGTTTTTT.